This TCR beta chain was retrieved from a study of regulatory T cells in long-lasting Graves disease. Study-level findings and limits: With persistent disease, TRBV28, TRBJ1-2 and TRBJ2-5 were the favored segments.

Described time point: newly diagnosed GD, antithyroid drugs for less than 3 months. From PBMCs, RNA was extracted and then used to make the TCR library. CDR3 size: 12 residues. Germline assignment: CDR1 SNHLY and CDR2 FYNNEI. The V and J ends lost 3 bases and 5 bases respectively, with 5 bases between them. Ten or more counts support this clonotype. Its antigen is undetermined. iRepertoire HTBI primers and Arm-PCR of CDR3 regions built TCR beta libraries. TCRdb fed the multiplex PCR reads into MiXCR, producing one record per CDR3 protein. Among about 530,000 distinct CDR3 sequences listed, about 15% were seen once. These same data were also listed under a study on T cells in Graves' hyperthyroidism and ophthalmopathy. From that paper: The HTBI primer set served for first-round RT-PCR of the TCR CDR3.

This receptor was obtained from a middle-aged woman with Graves disease. The genes are TRBV2 and TRBJ1-5; D call uncertain. Sequencing was performed on peripheral blood mononuclear cells (PBMCs), taken at new diagnosis, from a patient treated with antithyroid drugs. This chain's CDR3 is CASSDQDQPQHF. The CDR3 bases are TGTGCCAGCAGTGATCAGGATCAGCCCCAGCATTTT. Supplemented by reference TRBV2 and TRBJ1-5, the full variable domain reads EPEVTQTPSHQVTQMGQEVILRCVPISNHLYFYWYRQILGQKVEFLVSFYNNEISEKSEIFDDQFSVERPDGSNFTLKIRSTKLEDSAMYFCASSDQDQPQHFGDGTRLSIL.